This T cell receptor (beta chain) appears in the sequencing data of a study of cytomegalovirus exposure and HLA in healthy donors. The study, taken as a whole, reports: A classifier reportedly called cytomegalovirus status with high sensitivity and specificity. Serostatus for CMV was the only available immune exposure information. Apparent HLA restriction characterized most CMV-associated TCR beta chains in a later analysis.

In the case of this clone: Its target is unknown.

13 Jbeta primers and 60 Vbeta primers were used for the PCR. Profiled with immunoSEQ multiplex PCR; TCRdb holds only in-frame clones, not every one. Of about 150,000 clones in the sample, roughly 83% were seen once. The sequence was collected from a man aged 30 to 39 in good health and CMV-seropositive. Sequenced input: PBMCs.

CDR3 residues: CASSPETATEVGIQYF. CDR3 coding DNA: TGTGCCAGCTCACCAGAGACAGCAACCGAAGTGGGCATTCAGTACTTC. J is TRBJ2-4 and V is TRBV18; tentatively, D is TRBD1 (5 bases). The V gene's germline CDR1 is KGHSH and CDR2 LQKENI. Between the trimmed V and J ends, which lost 2 bases and 9 bases, there was a span of 20 bases. This CDR3 region has 16 residues.